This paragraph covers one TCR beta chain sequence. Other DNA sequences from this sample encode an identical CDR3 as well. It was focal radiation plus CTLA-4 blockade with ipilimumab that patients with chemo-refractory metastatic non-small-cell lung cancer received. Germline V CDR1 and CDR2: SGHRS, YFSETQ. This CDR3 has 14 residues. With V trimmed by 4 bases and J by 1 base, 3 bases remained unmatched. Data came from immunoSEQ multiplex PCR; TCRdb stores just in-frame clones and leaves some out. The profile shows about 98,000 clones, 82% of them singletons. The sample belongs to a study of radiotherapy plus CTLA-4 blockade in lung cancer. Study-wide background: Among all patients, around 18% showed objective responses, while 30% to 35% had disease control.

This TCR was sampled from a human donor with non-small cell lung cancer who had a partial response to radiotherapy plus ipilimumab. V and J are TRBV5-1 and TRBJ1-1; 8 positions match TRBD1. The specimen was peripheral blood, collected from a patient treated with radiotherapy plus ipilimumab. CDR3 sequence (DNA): TGCGCCAGCAGCCGCGACAGGGGGAACACTGAAGCTTTCTTT. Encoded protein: CASSRDRGNTEAFF.